This TCR beta chain stems from a study of OX40 agonist ivuxolimab in advanced cancers. Germline V gene lookup returns CDR1 SGHVS and CDR2 FQNEAQ. The CDR3 is 13 amino acids. Between the trimmed V and J ends, which lost 1 base and 1 base, there was a span of 4 bases. Only in-frame clones appear in the TCRdb table, and some are missing; sequencing was by immunoSEQ multiplex PCR. The table shows over 15,000 clones, with roughly 80% occurring only once. V and J are TRBV7-8 and TRBJ2-5; D gene uncertain. This TCR came from an adult with an advanced solid tumor such as melanoma, head and neck, liver or kidney cancer. This specimen was CD4+ or CD8+ T cells sorted from blood, taken in a trial of the OX40 agonist ivuxolimab. CDR3 sequence reads: CASSLGTQETQYF. In DNA form, the CDR3 reads TGTGCCAGCAGCTTAGGGACCCAAGAGACCCAGTACTTC.